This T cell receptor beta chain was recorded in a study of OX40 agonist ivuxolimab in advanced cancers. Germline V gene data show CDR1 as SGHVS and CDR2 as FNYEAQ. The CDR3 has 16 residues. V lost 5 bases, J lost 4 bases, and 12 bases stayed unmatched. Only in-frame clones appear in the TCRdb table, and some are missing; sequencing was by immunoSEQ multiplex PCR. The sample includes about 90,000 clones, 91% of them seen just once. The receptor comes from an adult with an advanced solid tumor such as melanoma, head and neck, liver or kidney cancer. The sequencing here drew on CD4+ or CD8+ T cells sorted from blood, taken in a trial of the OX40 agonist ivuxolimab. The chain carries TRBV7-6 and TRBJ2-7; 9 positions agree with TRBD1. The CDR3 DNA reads TGTGCCAGCAGCGCAAACGTCGGGACAGGGTCTTACGAGCAGTACTTC. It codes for CASSANVGTGSYEQYF. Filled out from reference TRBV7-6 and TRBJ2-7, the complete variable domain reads GAGVSQSPRYKVTKRGQDVALRCDPISGHVSLYWYRQALGQGPEFLTYFNYEAQQDKSGLPNDRFSAERPEGSISTLTIQRTEQRDSAMYRCASSANVGTGSYEQYFGPGTRLTVT.